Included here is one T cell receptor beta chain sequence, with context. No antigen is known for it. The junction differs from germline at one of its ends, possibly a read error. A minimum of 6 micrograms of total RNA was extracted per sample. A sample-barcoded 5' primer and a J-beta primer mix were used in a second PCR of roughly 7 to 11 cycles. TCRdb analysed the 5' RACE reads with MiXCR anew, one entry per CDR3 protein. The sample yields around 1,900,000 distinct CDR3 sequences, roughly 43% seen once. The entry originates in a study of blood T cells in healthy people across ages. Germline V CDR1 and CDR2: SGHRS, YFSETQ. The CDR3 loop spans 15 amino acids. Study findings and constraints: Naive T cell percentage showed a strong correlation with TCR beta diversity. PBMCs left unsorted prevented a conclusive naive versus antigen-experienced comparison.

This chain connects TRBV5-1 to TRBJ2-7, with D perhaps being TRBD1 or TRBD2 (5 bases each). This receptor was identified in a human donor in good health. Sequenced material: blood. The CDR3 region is CASRTTGLPGYERYF. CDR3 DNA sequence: TGCGCCAGCAGGACAACAGGACTGCCTGGCTACGAGCGGTACTTC.